The subject of this entry is one T cell receptor (beta chain). The germline V gene has CDR1 LGHNT and CDR2 FRNRAP. V was clipped by 0 bases and J by 6 bases; unmatched bases: 13. CDR3 size: 17 residues. The sample comes from a study of blood T cell repertoires in COVID-19. Across the whole study: Sites in the United States, Italy and Spain provided acute and convalescent COVID-19 samples. From T cells, B-cell-depleted T cells, or PBMCs came the material, which was cDNA or gDNA.

In the original workflow: Counts of nucleated cells, estimated from reference gene primer amplification, were obtained. The protocol was immunoSEQ multiplex PCR, while the TCRdb copy is restricted to in-frame clones and leaves out a portion. That table gives V, J and clone size, and the DNA gave D and trimming. The sample carries approximately 65,000 clones, about 82% recorded once. This chain connects TRBV12-5 to TRBJ2-7, with 8 nucleotides matching TRBD1. The receptor was isolated from a man aged 50 to 59 with acute or convalescent COVID-19. Sequencing input: peripheral blood. Here the CDR3 DNA reads TGTGCTAGTGGTTTGGTACCACAGGGGGATCGTCTCGGCGAGCAGTACTTC. As protein: CASGLVPQGDRLGEQYF.